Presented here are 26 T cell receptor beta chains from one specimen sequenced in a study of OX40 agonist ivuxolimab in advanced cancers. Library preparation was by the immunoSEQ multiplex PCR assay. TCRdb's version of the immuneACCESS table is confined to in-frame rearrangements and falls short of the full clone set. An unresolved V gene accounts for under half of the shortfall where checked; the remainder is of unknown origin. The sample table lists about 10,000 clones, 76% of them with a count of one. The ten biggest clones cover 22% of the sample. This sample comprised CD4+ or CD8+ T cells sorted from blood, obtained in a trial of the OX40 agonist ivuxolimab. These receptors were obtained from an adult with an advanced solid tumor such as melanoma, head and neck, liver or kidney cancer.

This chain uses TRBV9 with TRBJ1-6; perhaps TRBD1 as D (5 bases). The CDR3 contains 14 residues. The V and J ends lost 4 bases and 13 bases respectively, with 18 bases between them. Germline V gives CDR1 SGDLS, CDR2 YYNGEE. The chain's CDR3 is CASSPGDGASPLHF. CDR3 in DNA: TGTGCCAGCAGCCCCGGGGACGGGGCCTCGCCCCTCCACTTT.

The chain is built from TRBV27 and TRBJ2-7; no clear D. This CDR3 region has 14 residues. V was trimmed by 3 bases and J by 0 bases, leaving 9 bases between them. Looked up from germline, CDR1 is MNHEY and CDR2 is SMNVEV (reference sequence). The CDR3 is CASSFSHRSYEQYF. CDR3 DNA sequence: TGTGCCAGCAGTTTCTCCCACCGCTCCTACGAGCAGTACTTC.

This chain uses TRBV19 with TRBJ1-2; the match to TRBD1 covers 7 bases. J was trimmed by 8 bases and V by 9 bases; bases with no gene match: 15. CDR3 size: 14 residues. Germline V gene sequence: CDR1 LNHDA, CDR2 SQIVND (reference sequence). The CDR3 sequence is CARGGGRAYGGYTF. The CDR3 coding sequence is TGTGCCAGAGGGGGCGGTCGGGCTTATGGGGGCTACACCTTC.

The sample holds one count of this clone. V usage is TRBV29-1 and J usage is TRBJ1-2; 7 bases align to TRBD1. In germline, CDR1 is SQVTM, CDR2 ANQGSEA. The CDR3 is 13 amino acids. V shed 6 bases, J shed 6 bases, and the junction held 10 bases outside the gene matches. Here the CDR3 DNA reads TGCAGCGTAGAAACAGGGGACGCGGATGGCTACACCTTC. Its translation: CSVETGDADGYTF.

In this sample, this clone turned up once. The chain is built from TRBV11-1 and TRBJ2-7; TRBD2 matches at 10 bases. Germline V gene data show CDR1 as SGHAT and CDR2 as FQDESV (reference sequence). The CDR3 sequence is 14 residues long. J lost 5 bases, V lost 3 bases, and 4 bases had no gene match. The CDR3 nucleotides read TGTGCCAGCAGCTTGCTAGCGGGGGCTAACGAGCAGTACTTC. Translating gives CASSLLAGANEQYF.

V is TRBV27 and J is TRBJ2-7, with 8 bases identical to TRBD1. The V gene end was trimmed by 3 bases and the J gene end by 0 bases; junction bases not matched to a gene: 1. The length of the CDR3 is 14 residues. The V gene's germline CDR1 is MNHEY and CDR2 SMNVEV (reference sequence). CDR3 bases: TGTGCCAGCAGTTTTGGGACAGGCTCCTACGAGCAGTACTTC. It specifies CASSFGTGSYEQYF.

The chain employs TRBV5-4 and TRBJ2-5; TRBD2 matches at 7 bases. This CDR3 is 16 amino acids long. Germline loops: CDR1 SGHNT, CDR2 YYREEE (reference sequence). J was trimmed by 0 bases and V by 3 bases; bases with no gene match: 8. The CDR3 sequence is CASSSRGGGNQETQYF. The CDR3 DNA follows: TGTGCCAGCAGCTCCCGTGGGGGGGGGAACCAAGAGACCCAGTACTTC.

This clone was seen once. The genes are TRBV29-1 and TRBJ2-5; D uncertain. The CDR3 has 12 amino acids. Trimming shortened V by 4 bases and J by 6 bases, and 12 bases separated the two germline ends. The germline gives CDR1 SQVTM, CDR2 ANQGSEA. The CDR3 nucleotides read TGCAGCGTTGTTGTTGGTAGGCAGACCCAGTACTTC. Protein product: CSVVVGRQTQYF.

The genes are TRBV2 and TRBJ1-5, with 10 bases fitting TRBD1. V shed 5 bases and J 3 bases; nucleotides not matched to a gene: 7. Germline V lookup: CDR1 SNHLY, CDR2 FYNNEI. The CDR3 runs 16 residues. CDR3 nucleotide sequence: TGTGCCAGCAGTTGGACAGGGGGTACCTACAATCAGCCCCAGCATTTT. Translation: CASSWTGGTYNQPQHF.

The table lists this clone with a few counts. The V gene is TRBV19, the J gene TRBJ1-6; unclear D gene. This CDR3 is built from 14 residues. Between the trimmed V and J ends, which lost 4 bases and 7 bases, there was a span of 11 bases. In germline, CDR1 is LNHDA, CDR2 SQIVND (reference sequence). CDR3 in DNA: TGTGCCAGTAGTAGGGCTGTACTGAATTCACCCCTCCACTTT. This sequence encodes CASSRAVLNSPLHF. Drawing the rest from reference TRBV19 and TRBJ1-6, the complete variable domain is DGGITQSPKYLFRKEGQNVTLSCEQNLNHDAMYWYRQDPGQGLRLIYYSQIVNDFQKGDIAEGYSVSREKKESFPLTVTSAQKNPTAFYLCASSRAVLNSPLHFGNGTRLTVT.

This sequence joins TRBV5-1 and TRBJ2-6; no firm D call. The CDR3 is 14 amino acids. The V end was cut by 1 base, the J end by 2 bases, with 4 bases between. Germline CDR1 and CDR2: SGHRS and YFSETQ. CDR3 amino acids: CASSLFAGANVLTF. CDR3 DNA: TGCGCCAGCAGCTTGTTTGCTGGGGCCAACGTCCTGACTTTC.

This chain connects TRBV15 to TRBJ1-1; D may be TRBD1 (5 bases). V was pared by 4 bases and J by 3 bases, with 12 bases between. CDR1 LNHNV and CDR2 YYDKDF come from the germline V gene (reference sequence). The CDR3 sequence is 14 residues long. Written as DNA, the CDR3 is TGTGCCACCAGCATAGGGGCGGGTTACACTGAAGCTTTCTTT. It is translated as CATSIGAGYTEAFF.

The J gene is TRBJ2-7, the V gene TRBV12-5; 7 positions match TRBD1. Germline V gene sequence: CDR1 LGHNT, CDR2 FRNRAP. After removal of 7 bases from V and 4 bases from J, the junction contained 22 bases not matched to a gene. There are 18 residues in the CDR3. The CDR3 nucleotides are TGTGCTAGTGCCCCTAAGAACACACACACAGGGGTGTTGTACGAGCAGTACTTC. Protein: CASAPKNTHTGVLYEQYF.

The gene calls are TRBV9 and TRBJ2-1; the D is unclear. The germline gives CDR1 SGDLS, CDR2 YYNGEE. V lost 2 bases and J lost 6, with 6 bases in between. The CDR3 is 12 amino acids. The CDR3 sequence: CASSVESNEQFF. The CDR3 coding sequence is TGTGCCAGCAGCGTCGAGAGCAATGAGCAGTTCTTC.

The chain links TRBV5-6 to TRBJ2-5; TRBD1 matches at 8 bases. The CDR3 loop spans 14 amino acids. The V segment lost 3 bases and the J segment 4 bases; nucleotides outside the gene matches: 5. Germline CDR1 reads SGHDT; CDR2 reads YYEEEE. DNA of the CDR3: TGTGCCAGCAGCTCAGGGGGCCAGGGAGAGACCCAGTACTTC. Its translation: CASSSGGQGETQYF. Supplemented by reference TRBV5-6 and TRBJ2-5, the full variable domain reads DAGVTQSPTHLIKTRGQQVTLRCSPKSGHDTVSWYQQALGQGPQFIFQYYEEEERQRGNFPDRFSGHQFPNYSSELNVNALLLGDSALYLCASSSGGQGETQYFGPGTRLLVL.

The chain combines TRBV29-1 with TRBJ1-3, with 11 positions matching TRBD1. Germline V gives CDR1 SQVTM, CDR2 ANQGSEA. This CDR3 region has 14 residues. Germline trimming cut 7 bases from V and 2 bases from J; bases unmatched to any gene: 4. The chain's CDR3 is CSAQGQGAGNTIYF. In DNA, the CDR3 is TGCAGCGCACAGGGACAGGGGGCTGGAAACACCATATATTTT.

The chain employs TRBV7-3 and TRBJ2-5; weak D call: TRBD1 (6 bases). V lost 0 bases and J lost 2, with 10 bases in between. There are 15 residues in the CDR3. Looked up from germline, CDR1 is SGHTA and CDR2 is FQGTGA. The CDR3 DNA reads TGTGCCAGCAGCTTAACGGGGGCCACGCAAGAGACCCAGTACTTC. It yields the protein CASSLTGATQETQYF.

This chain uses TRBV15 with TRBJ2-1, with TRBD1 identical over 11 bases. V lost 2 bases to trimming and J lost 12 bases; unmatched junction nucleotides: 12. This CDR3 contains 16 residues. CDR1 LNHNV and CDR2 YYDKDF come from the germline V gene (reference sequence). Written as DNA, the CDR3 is TGTGCCACCAGCAGATCGAGGGGACAGGGGGTTCAAGGGCAGTTCTTC. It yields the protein CATSRSRGQGVQGQFF.

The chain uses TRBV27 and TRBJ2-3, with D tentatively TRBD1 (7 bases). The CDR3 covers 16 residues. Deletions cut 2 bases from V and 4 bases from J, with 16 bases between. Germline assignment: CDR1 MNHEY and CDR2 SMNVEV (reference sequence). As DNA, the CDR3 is TGTGCCAGCAGTTTACTGTCAGGGGGGCCCCCAGATACGCAGTATTTT. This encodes CASSLLSGGPPDTQYF.

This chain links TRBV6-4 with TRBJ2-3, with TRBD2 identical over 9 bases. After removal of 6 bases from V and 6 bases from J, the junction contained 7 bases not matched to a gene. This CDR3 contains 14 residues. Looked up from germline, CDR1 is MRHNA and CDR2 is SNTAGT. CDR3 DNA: TGTGCCAGCAGCCGTGCGGGGGGGCAGGATACGCAGTATTTT. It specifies CASSRAGGQDTQYF.

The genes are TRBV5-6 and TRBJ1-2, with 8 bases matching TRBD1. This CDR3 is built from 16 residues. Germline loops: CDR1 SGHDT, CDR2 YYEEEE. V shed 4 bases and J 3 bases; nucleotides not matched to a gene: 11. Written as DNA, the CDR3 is TGTGCCAGCAGCACAGCTACAGGGGGAACGTACTATGGCTACACCTTC. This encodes CASSTATGGTYYGYTF.

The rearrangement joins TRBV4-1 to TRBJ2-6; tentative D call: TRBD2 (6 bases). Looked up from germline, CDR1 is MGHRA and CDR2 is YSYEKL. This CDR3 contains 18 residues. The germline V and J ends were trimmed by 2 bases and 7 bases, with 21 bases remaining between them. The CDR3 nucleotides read TGCGCCAGCAGCCAAACCGGGACGGGGGTTGCGGGAGCCAACGTCCTGACTTTC. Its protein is CASSQTGTGVAGANVLTF.

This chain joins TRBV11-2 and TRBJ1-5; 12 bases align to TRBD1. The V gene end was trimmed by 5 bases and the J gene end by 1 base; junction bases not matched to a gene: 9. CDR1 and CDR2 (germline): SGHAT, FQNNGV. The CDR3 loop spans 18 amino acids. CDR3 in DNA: TGTGCCAGCAGCCCCGGGACAGGGGGCCTTCTAAGCAATCAGCCCCAGCATTTT. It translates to CASSPGTGGLLSNQPQHF.

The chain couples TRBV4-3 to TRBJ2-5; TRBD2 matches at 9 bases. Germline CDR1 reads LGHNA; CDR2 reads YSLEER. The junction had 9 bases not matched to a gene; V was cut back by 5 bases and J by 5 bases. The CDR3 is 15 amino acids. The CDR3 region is CASSGGSGSLETQYF. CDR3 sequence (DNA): TGCGCCAGCAGCGGGGGTAGCGGGAGTTTGGAGACCCAGTACTTC.

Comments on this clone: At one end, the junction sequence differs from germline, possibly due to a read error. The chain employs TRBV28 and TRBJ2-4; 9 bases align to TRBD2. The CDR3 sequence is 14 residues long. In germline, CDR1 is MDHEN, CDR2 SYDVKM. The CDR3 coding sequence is TGTGCCAGCAGCTCGGGACTAGCCCAAAACATTCAGTACTTC. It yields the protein CASSSGLAQNIQYF. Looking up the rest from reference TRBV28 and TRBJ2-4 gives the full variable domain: DVKVTQSSRYLVKRTGEKVFLECVQDMDHENMFWYRQDPGLGLRLIYFSYDVKMKEKGDIPEGYSVSREKKERFSLILESASTNQTSMYLCASSSGLAQNIQYFGAGTRLSVL.

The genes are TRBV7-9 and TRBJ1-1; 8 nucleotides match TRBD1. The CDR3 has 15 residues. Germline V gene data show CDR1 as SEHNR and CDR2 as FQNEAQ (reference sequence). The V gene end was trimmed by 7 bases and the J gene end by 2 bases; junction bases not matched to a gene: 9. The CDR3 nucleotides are TGTGCCAGCACCCCGGACAGGGCCCCTAACACTGAAGCTTTCTTT. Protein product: CASTPDRAPNTEAFF.